Listed below are T cell receptor beta chains from one sample, sequenced in a study of shared clonotypes between healthy human individuals. Here immunoSEQ multiplex PCR was the method, and the copy in TCRdb shows in-frame clones only, minus some. This table has over 750,000 clones, approximately 97% appearing once. The sample was naive CD8+ T cells sorted from blood. The receptors were gathered from a man younger than 45 in good health. The CDR3 runs from the conserved cysteine through the conserved F or W. D genes are given only for firm matches. Clone size is shown for a subset of rows, as once, few, many or a class of expanded clone.

TRBV9	-	TRBJ2-2	-	TGTGCCAGCAGCGTAGAGGAGCGTCTCGGGGAGCTGTTTTTT	CASSVEERLGELFF
TRBV20-1	-	TRBJ2-1	-	TGCAGTGCTAGGATGCCCAATGAGCAGTTCTTC	CSARMPNEQFF
TRBV2	-	TRBJ1-1	-	TGTGCCAGCAGTGAACCGGGGGTCACTGAAGCTTTCTTT	CASSEPGVTEAFF
TRBV23-1	-	TRBJ2-4	-	TGCGCCAGCGTCGGAGAGGCCAAAAACATTCAGTACTTC	CASVGEAKNIQYF
TRBV4-1	-	TRBJ2-1	-	TGCGCCAGCACAGGGGTCGGGGGAAATGAGCAGTTCTTC	CASTGVGGNEQFF
TRBV28	-	TRBJ2-4	-	TGTGCCAGCAGTCCAACACTGATCCCCGCGGCCAAAAACATTCAGTACTTC	CASSPTLIPAAKNIQYF
TRBV9	-	TRBJ2-1	TRBD2	TGTGCCAGCAGCGGAGCGACTAGCGGGAGGAATGAGCAGTTCTTC	CASSGATSGRNEQFF
TRBV6-5	-	TRBJ1-1	-	TGTGCCAGCAGCAGACAGTGGGCATCCGAAGCTTTCTTT	CASSRQWASEAFF
TRBV27	-	TRBJ2-7	TRBD1	TGTGCCAGCAGTACCTCCACAGGGGACCAAGGTTTGCGCTACGAGCAGTACTTC	CASSTSTGDQGLRYEQYF
TRBV29-1	-	TRBJ2-7	-	TGCAGCGTTGAACTTGCCGGGCACGGATACGAGCAGTACTTC	CSVELAGHGYEQYF
TRBV27	once	TRBJ2-3	-	TGTGCCAGCAGTTTACTGGGGGATTTTACAGATACGCAGTATTTT	CASSLLGDFTDTQYF
TRBV29-1	-	TRBJ1-2	-	TGCAGCGTTGACGGACTTACCCGCGGAGGCTATGGCTACACCTTC	CSVDGLTRGGYGYTF
TRBV7-9	-	TRBJ2-1	-	TGTGCCAGCAGCTTAGCGCTCTTGCGTGAGCAGTTCTTC	CASSLALLREQFF
TRBV5-1	-	TRBJ1-2	-	TGCGCCAGCAGCTTGGGGGAGTGGGGCTACACCTTC	CASSLGEWGYTF
TRBV4-1	-	TRBJ2-1	TRBD2	TGCGCCAGCAGCCAGGGATTGGGGGAGCTAGCGGAGGCCTACAATGAGCAGTTCTTC	CASSQGLGELAEAYNEQFF
TRBV7-6	-	TRBJ2-2	-	TGTGCCAGCAGCTCAAAGGACACTTACACCGGGGAGCTGTTTTTT	CASSSKDTYTGELFF
TRBV6-6	-	TRBJ2-1	-	TGTGCCAGCAGTTACGGGGTCTCCTACAATGAGCAGTTCTTC	CASSYGVSYNEQFF
TRBV27	-	TRBJ2-3	TRBD1	TGTGCCAGCAGTCAAGGGACAGGGTACGCAGATACGCAGTATTTT	CASSQGTGYADTQYF
TRBV13	-	TRBJ1-5	TRBD1	TGTGCCAGCAGTTGGCAGGGGGGCGGTCAGCCCCAGCATTTT	CASSWQGGGQPQHF
TRBV29-1	once	TRBJ2-7	-	TGCAGCGTTGAAGATTCCTACGAGCAGTACTTC	CSVEDSYEQYF
TRBV18	-	TRBJ2-5	-	TGTGCCAGCTCGCAACAGAAAAATCCTGAGACCCAGTACTTC	CASSQQKNPETQYF
TRBV27	-	TRBJ2-7	TRBD1	TGTGCCAGCAGTTCGTCCTCGGCAGGGGGCAGCCCCTACGAGCAGTACTTC	CASSSSSAGGSPYEQYF
TRBV6-1	-	TRBJ1-4	TRBD1	TGTGCCACCGAGACAGGGCGGGCTGAAAAACTGTTTTTT	CATETGRAEKLFF
TRBV27	-	TRBJ2-3	-	TGTGCCAGCAGTTTATCGTTGTTAACGGGAGCATTAGATACGCAGTATTTT	CASSLSLLTGALDTQYF